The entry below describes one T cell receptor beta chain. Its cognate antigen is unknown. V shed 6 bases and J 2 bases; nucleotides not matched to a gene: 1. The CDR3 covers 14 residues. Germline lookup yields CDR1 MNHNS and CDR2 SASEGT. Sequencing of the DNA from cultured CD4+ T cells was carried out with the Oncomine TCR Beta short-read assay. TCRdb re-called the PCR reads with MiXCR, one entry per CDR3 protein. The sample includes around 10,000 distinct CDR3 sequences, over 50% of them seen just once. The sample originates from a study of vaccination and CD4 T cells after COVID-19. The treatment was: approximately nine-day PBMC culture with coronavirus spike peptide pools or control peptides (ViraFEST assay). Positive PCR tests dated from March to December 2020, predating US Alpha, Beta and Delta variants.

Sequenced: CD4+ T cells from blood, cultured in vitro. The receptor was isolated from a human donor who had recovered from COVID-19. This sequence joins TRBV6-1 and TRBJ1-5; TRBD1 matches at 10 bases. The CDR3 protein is CASRTGGGNQPQHF. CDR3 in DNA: TGTGCCAGCAGGACAGGGGGCGGCAATCAGCCCCAGCATTTT.